A selection of T cell receptor beta chains follows, all from one sample in a study of neurological immune-mediated disorders. TCRdb re-analysed the 5' RACE reads in MiXCR, keeping a single row per CDR3 protein. The table has 120,000 or so distinct CDR3 sequences, roughly 3.4% seen once. Sequencing input: PBMCs. The receptors were gathered from a woman aged 30 to 39 with multiple sclerosis. Each CDR3 is given with its conserved first and last residue. D genes are given only for firm matches. Some rows mark clone size as missing; the rest say once, few, many or name a class of expanded clone.

size	V	J	D	length	DNA	CDR3
NA	TRBV20-1	TRBJ2-7	TRBD2	13	TGCAGTGCTAGGACTAGCGACTTACGGGAGCAGTACTTC	CSARTSDLREQYF
many	TRBV7-2	TRBJ2-1	NA	15	TGTGCCAGCAGCTTAGCCGGACTACCGACCGATGAGCAGTTCTTC	CASSLAGLPTDEQFF
NA	TRBV5-1	TRBJ2-2	NA	15	TGCGCCAGCAGCTTGCTAGCATCGAGCAACGGGGAGCTGTTTTTT	CASSLLASSNGELFF
many	TRBV7-2	TRBJ2-5	NA	13	TGTGCCAGCAGCTTCCACCCCCAAGAGACCCAGTACTTC	CASSFHPQETQYF
NA	TRBV7-2	TRBJ2-7	NA	15	TGTGCCAGCAGCCCAAATGAGGGGCGGTTCTACGAGCAGTACTTC	CASSPNEGRFYEQYF
many	TRBV10-1	TRBJ2-2	NA	17	TGCGCCAGCAGTGGTCCTTTGGAGGGGCGCGGCACCGGGGAGCTGTTTTTT	CASSGPLEGRGTGELFF
many	TRBV5-1	TRBJ2-7	NA	15	TGCGCCAGCAGCTTGATCACGGGGCCGGGGAGCGAGCAGTACTTC	CASSLITGPGSEQYF
many	TRBV24-1	TRBJ2-5	TRBD2	15	TGTGCCACCAGTGATCCGGGACTAGGGCAAGAGACCCAGTACTTC	CATSDPGLGQETQYF
NA	TRBV18	TRBJ2-2	NA	17	TGTGCCAGCTCGCGGACTGCAGTGCGGGGAGGCACCGGGGAGCTGTTTTTT	CASSRTAVRGGTGELFF
many	TRBV19	TRBJ2-1	TRBD2	15	TGTGCCAGTAGTATTCTAGCGGGAGGGCCCAATGAGCAGTTCTTC	CASSILAGGPNEQFF
many	TRBV20-1	TRBJ1-4	NA	16	TGCAGTGCTTCAGGCGGGGGAACTGCAACTAATGAAAAACTGTTTTTT	CSASGGGTATNEKLFF
many	TRBV28	TRBJ2-5	NA	16	TGTGCCAGCAGTCTCCTTCTCAGGGGAACCCAAGAGACCCAGTACTTC	CASSLLLRGTQETQYF
NA	TRBV29-1	TRBJ1-1	NA	10	TGCAGCGTTGTTGAAACTGAAGCTTTCTTT	CSVVETEAFF
many	TRBV7-9	TRBJ2-3	NA	12	TGTGCCAGCACTCCCACCACAGATACGCAGTATTTT	CASTPTTDTQYF
many	TRBV6-1	TRBJ1-5	NA	15	TGTGCCAGCAAACCCCTTTCAGGGGTCAATCAGCCCCAGCATTTT	CASKPLSGVNQPQHF
many	TRBV27	TRBJ1-1	NA	17	TGTGCCAGCAGTCCCCTTAGCAGCGGTGTGGGGAACACTGAAGCTTTCTTT	CASSPLSSGVGNTEAFF
many	TRBV29-1	TRBJ1-1	TRBD1	15	TGCAGCGTTGTTCGGACAGGGATAAGAGGCACTGAAGCTTTCTTT	CSVVRTGIRGTEAFF
many	TRBV6-5	TRBJ1-1	NA	13	TGTGCCATAGCCAGGGGTAGGGACACTGAAGCTTTCTTT	CAIARGRDTEAFF
many	TRBV13	TRBJ2-3	NA	14	TGTGCCAGCAGCTTAAACAGGGACACAGATACGCAGTATTTT	CASSLNRDTDTQYF
many	TRBV20-1	TRBJ1-4	NA	13	TGCAGTGCTAGAGATGGGGCCGCTGAAAAACTGTTTTTT	CSARDGAAEKLFF
many	TRBV20-1	TRBJ2-3	TRBD1	14	TGCAGTGCTCCGGACAGGGGGCGAACAGATACGCAGTATTTT	CSAPDRGRTDTQYF
many	TRBV5-1	TRBJ2-1	NA	14	TGCGCCAGCAGCTTGGTGGGCCAGGGTCGAGAGCAGTTCTTC	CASSLVGQGREQFF
many	TRBV5-1	TRBJ1-1	NA	15	TGCGCCATCCAGAACACCCTTGGAGAGAGGAGACGAGCTTTCTTT	CAIQNTLGERRRAFF
many	TRBV7-8	TRBJ1-5	NA	13	TGTGCCAGCAGCTTTACTAGGGATCAGCCCCAGCATTTT	CASSFTRDQPQHF
many	TRBV5-1	TRBJ2-6	NA	18	TGCGCCAGCAGCTTGGGAGGGGAAGCCCCTTCTGGGGCCAACGTCCTGACTTTC	CASSLGGEAPSGANVLTF
many	TRBV20-1	TRBJ2-6	NA	17	TGCAGTGCTAGGGGCGGAGACTGGCGGTTGCAAGCCAACGTCCTGACTTTC	CSARGGDWRLQANVLTF
NA	TRBV19	TRBJ1-1	NA	13	TGTGCCAGTAGTACCCGACTAGACCGTGAAGCTTTCTTT	CASSTRLDREAFF
NA	TRBV3-1	TRBJ2-4	NA	16	TGTGCCAGCAGCCAAGATGGGGGACGAGCGCCAAACATTCAGTACTTC	CASSQDGGRAPNIQYF
many	TRBV20-1	TRBJ1-6	NA	14	TGCAGTGCTAAGGCCGGCCTTTATAATTCACCCCTCCACTTT	CSAKAGLYNSPLHF
many	TRBV13	TRBJ1-1	NA	13	TGTGCCAGCAGCTTAGAGACAGACACTGAAGCTTTCTTT	CASSLETDTEAFF
many	TRBV5-1	TRBJ2-7	NA	11	TGCGCCAGCAGTTCCCAGGGCGGGCAGTACTTC	CASSSQGGQYF